Listed below are T cell receptor beta chains from one sample, sequenced in a study of T cell changes during pregnancy in multiple sclerosis. This table comes from immunoSEQ multiplex PCR, and its TCRdb copy is limited to in-frame clones, with some not included. The table shows approximately 88,000 clones, with over 90% occurring only once. This specimen was peripheral blood, taken in the third trimester of pregnancy. The source of these receptors is a female donor with multiple sclerosis, enrolled in a pregnancy study. Both conserved end residues are part of each CDR3. A D gene is named only where the DNA matches it firmly. Clone size is stated in some rows and not others, as once, few, many or a class when expanded.

cdr3_length,v_call,j_call,d_call,clone_size,cdr3_nt,cdr3_aa
16,TRBV19,TRBJ2-7,TRBD1,.,TGTGCCAGTAGTAATCTCAGGACAGGTACCTCCTACGAGCAGTACTTC,CASSNLRTGTSYEQYF
15,TRBV28,TRBJ2-5,TRBD2,.,TGTGCCAGCAGTCCGATACTAGCGGGAGAAGAGACCCAGTACTTC,CASSPILAGEETQYF
15,TRBV27,TRBJ2-7,TRBD1,.,TGTGCCAGCAGTACTTCCGGGACAGGGGCCTACGAGCAGTACTTC,CASSTSGTGAYEQYF
16,TRBV28,TRBJ2-3,TRBD1,.,TGTGCCAGCAGTTTATGGCAGGGGGATGGTCAAAATACGCAGTATTTT,CASSLWQGDGQNTQYF
15,TRBV19,TRBJ2-2,TRBD1,.,TGTGCCAGTAGTATACAGGGGGCAGACACCGGGGAGCTGTTTTTT,CASSIQGADTGELFF
16,TRBV28,TRBJ1-2,TRBD1,.,TGTGCCAGCAGTTTATATACCCGGACAGGGTCCTATGGCTACACCTTC,CASSLYTRTGSYGYTF
14,TRBV27,TRBJ2-7,TRBD1,.,TGTGCCACGGCTCCCAGGGGGCTTTTAGACGAGCAGTACTTC,CATAPRGLLDEQYF
17,TRBV28,TRBJ2-1,TRBD2,.,TGTGCCAGCAGTCCACGGACTAGCGGGAGTTCAGTTAATGAGCAGTTCTTC,CASSPRTSGSSVNEQFF
15,TRBV4-2,TRBJ2-7,TRBD2,.,TGTGCCAGCAGCTCCCGACTAGCGGGAACCCACGAGCAGTACTTC,CASSSRLAGTHEQYF
20,TRBV2,TRBJ1-5,TRBD1,once,TGTGCCAGCAGTGGAACAAAGGACAGGGGAGTGCGGTGGAGCAATCAGCCCCAGCATTTT,CASSGTKDRGVRWSNQPQHF
15,TRBV7-6,TRBJ2-2,.,.,TGTGCCAGCAGCTTAGCCAGTTCGAACACCGGGGAGCTGTTTTTT,CASSLASSNTGELFF
16,TRBV6-1,TRBJ2-2,TRBD1,.,TGTGCCAGCAGTGGACGGACAGGGGAGAACACCGGGGAGCTGTTTTTT,CASSGRTGENTGELFF
14,TRBV29-1,TRBJ1-1,.,.,TGCAGCGTTGATAACGCAGACGCGGTCACTGAAGCTTTCTTT,CSVDNADAVTEAFF
14,TRBV12-5,TRBJ2-1,.,.,TGTGCTAGTGGTTTGGGCCACAGGCCCAATGAGCAGTTCTTC,CASGLGHRPNEQFF
14,TRBV28,TRBJ2-7,TRBD1,.,TGTGCCAGCAGTTTACCGGGACAGTCCTACGAGCAGTACTTC,CASSLPGQSYEQYF
19,TRBV7-4,TRBJ2-3,.,.,TGTGCCAGCAGCGCCCAGCGTTGGGAAGGGGCCCGTAGCACAGATACGCAGTATTTT,CASSAQRWEGARSTDTQYF
15,TRBV28,TRBJ2-7,.,.,TGTGCCAGCACCTTCGGGAAGGTCTACTCCTACGAGCAGTACTTC,CASTFGKVYSYEQYF
14,TRBV6-6,TRBJ1-1,TRBD1,.,TGTGCCAGCACCTTACAGGGGATGGGGTCTGAAGCTTTCTTT,CASTLQGMGSEAFF
15,TRBV6-5,TRBJ2-3,TRBD2,.,TGTGCCAGCAGTCTGCTAGCGGGAGCGACAGATACGCAGTATTTT,CASSLLAGATDTQYF
11,TRBV20-1,TRBJ2-7,.,.,TGCAGTGGAGGGGGTCGCTACGAGCAGTACTTC,CSGGGRYEQYF
14,TRBV29-1,TRBJ2-7,.,.,TGCAGCGTTGAGGACCGGGACAAATCCTACGAGCAGTACTTC,CSVEDRDKSYEQYF
16,TRBV4-2,TRBJ1-2,.,.,TGTGCCAGCAGCCAACCCATCTCGAATGGGGGCAATGGCTACACCTTC,CASSQPISNGGNGYTF
15,TRBV5-6,TRBJ2-1,TRBD2,.,TGTGCCAGCAGCTTGTTTAGCGGGAGGGCCAATGAGCAGTTCTTC,CASSLFSGRANEQFF
13,TRBV7-8,TRBJ2-1,.,.,TGTGCCAGCAGCTTAGTCGGGGTGGGTGAGCAGTTCTTC,CASSLVGVGEQFF
14,TRBV4-1,TRBJ2-7,TRBD1,.,TGCGCCAGCAGCCGCACCAGGGGGAACTACGAGCAGTACTTC,CASSRTRGNYEQYF
15,TRBV13,TRBJ2-7,TRBD1,.,TGTGCCAGCAGCTTAGACCGCAGGGGGACCTACGAGCAGTACTTC,CASSLDRRGTYEQYF
16,TRBV27,TRBJ1-1,TRBD1,.,TGTGCCAGCAGCCGACAGGGCAGGGGAGCATTCGCTGAAGCTTTCTTT,CASSRQGRGAFAEAFF
15,TRBV19,TRBJ2-2,TRBD1,.,TGTGCCAGTAGTAGGGACAGGGGTAGTACCGGGGAGCTGTTTTTT,CASSRDRGSTGELFF
14,TRBV28,TRBJ2-7,TRBD1,.,TGTGCCAGCAGTTTCGCGGGACAGGGTTTCGAGCAGTACTTC,CASSFAGQGFEQYF
18,TRBV19,TRBJ2-6,.,.,TGTGCCAGTAGTATAAGGGGGATCTCCCTAACTGGGGCCAACGTCCTGACTTTC,CASSIRGISLTGANVLTF
15,TRBV30,TRBJ1-1,.,.,TGTGCCTGGAGTGTATGGGGGGGTGGGAACACTGAAGCTTTCTTT,CAWSVWGGGNTEAFF
13,TRBV29-1,TRBJ1-4,TRBD1,.,TGCAGCGCGGCAGGGGGCGCGTTCGAAAAACTGTTTTTT,CSAAGGAFEKLFF
15,TRBV9,TRBJ1-2,.,.,TGTGCCAGCAGCGCTTCTCGGGACTTTAGGCATGGCTACACCTTC,CASSASRDFRHGYTF
13,TRBV5-1,TRBJ1-2,.,.,TGCGCCAGCAGCTGGGACTTGAACTATGGCTACACCTTC,CASSWDLNYGYTF
14,TRBV29-1,TRBJ1-1,.,.,TGCAGCGTTGAAGACTACAGCATGAACACTGAAGCTTTCTTT,CSVEDYSMNTEAFF
14,TRBV9,TRBJ2-1,TRBD1,.,TGTGCCAGCAGCGCCGGGGCCCAGGGGGATGAGCAGTTCTTC,CASSAGAQGDEQFF
14,TRBV7-2,TRBJ2-7,.,.,TGTGCCAGCAGCTTAAGACTAGATGGAGGCGAGCAGTACTTC,CASSLRLDGGEQYF
14,TRBV28,TRBJ1-1,TRBD1,.,TGTGCCAGCAGACCCGGGACAGCTAACACTGAAGCTTTCTTT,CASRPGTANTEAFF
15,TRBV28,TRBJ2-1,TRBD1,.,TGTGCCAGCAGGTCCGACAGGGGTGGCTACAATGAGCAGTTCTTC,CASRSDRGGYNEQFF
20,TRBV21-1,TRBJ2-4,.,.,TGTGCCAGCAGCAAATTCCCGACCAGGGGAACAGATCAAGCCAAAAACATTCAGTACTTC,CASSKFPTRGTDQAKNIQYF
15,TRBV14,TRBJ1-2,TRBD1,.,TGTGCCAGCAGCTCTGGACAGGGGGGCTACTATGGCTACACCTTC,CASSSGQGGYYGYTF
17,TRBV7-9,TRBJ2-1,.,.,TGTGCCAGCAGCTTAGCGCAGGGGACGAGCTCCTACAATGAGCAGTTCTTC,CASSLAQGTSSYNEQFF
16,TRBV19,TRBJ2-5,TRBD1,.,TGTGCCAGTAGTCATCTACCGGGACAGGGAAAAGAGACCCAGTACTTC,CASSHLPGQGKETQYF
14,TRBV14,TRBJ2-5,.,.,TGTGCCAGCAGCCAAGATACAGGCCTGTATGGCCAGTACTTC,CASSQDTGLYGQYF
16,TRBV7-6,TRBJ2-2,TRBD2,.,TGTGCCAGCAGCTTAGCCCCTAGCGGGAAACCCGGGGAGCTGTTTTTT,CASSLAPSGKPGELFF
12,TRBV19,TRBJ2-7,.,.,TGTGCCAGTAGGGGCAGCTCCTACGAGCAGTACTTC,CASRGSSYEQYF
14,TRBV5-5,TRBJ2-7,TRBD1,once,TGTGCCAGCAGCTTCGGGACAGGGGTGGACGAGCAGTACTTC,CASSFGTGVDEQYF
17,TRBV7-9,TRBJ2-3,TRBD2,.,TGTGCCAGCAGCTTAGGGGTCGCAGCGGGAGGGACAGATACGCAGTATTTT,CASSLGVAAGGTDTQYF
16,TRBV27,TRBJ2-3,.,.,TGTGCCAGCAGTCGCGGACAGTCCTTTAGCACAGATACGCAGTATTTT,CASSRGQSFSTDTQYF
15,TRBV5-5,TRBJ2-3,.,.,TGTGCCAGCAGCTCCCCTGGCGGGGGCACAGATACGCAGTATTTT,CASSSPGGGTDTQYF
14,TRBV11-2,TRBJ1-1,.,.,TGTGCCAGCAGCTTAGGAGAACTGAACACTGAAGCTTTCTTT,CASSLGELNTEAFF
15,TRBV7-9,TRBJ2-7,.,.,TGTGCCAGCAGCTTAGGGGGTTTGGGGCAATACGAGCAGTACTTC,CASSLGGLGQYEQYF
13,TRBV6-5,TRBJ1-2,.,.,TGTGCCAGCAGGTCCACAGGGCTTGTTGGCTACACCTTC,CASRSTGLVGYTF
15,TRBV7-9,TRBJ2-3,TRBD1,.,TGTGCCAGCAGTGCCGGGACAGGAATCACAGATACGCAGTATTTT,CASSAGTGITDTQYF
14,TRBV19,TRBJ2-7,TRBD1,.,TGTGCCAGTAGTCACTCGACAGGGCGCCACGAGCAGTACTTC,CASSHSTGRHEQYF
16,TRBV16,TRBJ2-7,TRBD1,.,TGTGCCAGCAGCCTTCAGGGGACAGGGCTTTGGTACGAGCAGTACTTC,CASSLQGTGLWYEQYF
16,TRBV28,TRBJ1-2,.,once,TGTGCCAGCAGTTTTATTGGGTGGGGGGGCACCTATGGCTACACCTTC,CASSFIGWGGTYGYTF
12,TRBV25-1,TRBJ1-2,.,.,TGTGCCAGCAGTGATGGGGCGAGGGGCTACACCTTC,CASSDGARGYTF